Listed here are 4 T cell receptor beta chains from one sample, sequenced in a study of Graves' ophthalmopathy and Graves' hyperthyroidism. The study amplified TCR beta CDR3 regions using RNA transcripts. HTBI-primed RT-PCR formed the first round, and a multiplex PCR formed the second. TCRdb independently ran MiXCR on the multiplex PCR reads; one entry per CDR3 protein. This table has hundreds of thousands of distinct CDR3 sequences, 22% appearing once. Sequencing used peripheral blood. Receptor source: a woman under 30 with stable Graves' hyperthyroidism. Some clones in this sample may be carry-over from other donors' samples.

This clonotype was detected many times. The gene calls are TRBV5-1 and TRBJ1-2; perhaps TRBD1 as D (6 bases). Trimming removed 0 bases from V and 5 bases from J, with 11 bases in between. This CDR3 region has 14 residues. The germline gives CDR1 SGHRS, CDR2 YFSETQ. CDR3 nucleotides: TGCGCCAGCAGCTTGGAGCGGGACACTTATGGCTACACCTTC. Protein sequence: CASSLERDTYGYTF.

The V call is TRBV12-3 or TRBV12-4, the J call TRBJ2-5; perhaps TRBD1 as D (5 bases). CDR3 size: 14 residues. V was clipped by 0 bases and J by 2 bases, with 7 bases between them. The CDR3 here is CASSLAREQETQYF. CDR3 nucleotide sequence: TGTGCCAGCAGTTTAGCCAGGGAACAAGAGACCCAGTACTTC.

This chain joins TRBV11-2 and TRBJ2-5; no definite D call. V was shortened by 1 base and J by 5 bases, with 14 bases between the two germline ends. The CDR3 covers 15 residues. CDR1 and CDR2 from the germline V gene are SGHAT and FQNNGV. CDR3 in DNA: TGTGCCAGCAGCTTAGGCGGTTCACAGATGGAGACCCAGTACTTC. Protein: CASSLGGSQMETQYF.

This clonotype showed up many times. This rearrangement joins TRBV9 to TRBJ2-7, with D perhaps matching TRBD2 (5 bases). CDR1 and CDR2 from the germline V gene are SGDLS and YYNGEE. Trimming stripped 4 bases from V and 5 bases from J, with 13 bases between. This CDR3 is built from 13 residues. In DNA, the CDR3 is TGTGCCAGCAGCCCTCCGAGGGCCGACGAGCAGTACTTC. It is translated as CASSPPRADEQYF.